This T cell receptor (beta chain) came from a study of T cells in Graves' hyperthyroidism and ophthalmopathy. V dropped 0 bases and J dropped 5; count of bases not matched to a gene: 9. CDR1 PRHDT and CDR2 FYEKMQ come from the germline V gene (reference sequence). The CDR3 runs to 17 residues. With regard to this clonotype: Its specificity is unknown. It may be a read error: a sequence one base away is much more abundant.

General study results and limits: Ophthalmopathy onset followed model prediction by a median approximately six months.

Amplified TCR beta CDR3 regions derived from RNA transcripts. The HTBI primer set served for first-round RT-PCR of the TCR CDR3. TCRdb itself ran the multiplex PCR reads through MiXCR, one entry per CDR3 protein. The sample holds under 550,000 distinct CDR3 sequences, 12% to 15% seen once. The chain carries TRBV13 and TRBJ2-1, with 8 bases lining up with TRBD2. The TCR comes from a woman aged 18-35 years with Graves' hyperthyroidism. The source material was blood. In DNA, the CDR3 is TGTGCCAGCAGCTTAGGCGGAGGGACTAGGAACCACAATGAGCAGTTCTTC. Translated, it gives CASSLGGGTRNHNEQFF.